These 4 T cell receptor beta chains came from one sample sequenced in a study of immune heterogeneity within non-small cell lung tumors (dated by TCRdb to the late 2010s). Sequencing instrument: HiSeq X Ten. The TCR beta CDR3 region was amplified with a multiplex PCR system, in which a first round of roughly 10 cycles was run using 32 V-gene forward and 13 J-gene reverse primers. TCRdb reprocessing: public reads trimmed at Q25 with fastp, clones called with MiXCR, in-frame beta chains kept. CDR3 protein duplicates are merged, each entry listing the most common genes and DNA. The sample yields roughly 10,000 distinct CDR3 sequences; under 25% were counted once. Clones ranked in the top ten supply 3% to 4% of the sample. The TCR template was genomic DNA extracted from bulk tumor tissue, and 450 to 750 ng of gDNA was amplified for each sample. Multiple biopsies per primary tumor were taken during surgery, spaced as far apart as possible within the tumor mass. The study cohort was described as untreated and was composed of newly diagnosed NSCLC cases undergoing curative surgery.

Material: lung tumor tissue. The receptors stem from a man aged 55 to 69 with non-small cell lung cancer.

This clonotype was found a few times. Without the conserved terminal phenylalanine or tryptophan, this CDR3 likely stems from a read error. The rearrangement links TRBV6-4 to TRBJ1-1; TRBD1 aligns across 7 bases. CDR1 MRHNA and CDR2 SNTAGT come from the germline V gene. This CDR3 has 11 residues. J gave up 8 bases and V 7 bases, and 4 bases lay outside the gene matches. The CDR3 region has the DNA TGTGCCAGCATGACGGACAGGGAAGCTTTCCTT. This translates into CASMTDREAFL.

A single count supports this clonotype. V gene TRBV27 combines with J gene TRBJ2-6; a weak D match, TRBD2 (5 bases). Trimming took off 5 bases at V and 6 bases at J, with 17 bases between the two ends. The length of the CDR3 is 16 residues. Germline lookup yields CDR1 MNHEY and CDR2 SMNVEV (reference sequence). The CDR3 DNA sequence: TGTGCCAGCAGTCGGGGTCGCTTCTCTAAGGCCAACGTCCTGACTTTC. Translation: CASSRGRFSKANVLTF.

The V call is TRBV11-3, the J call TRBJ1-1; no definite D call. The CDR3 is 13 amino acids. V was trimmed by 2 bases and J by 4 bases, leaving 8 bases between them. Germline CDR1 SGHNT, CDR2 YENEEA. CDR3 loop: CASSLHLLTEAFF. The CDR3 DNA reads TGTGCCAGCAGCTTACATCTACTCACTGAAGCTTTCTTT.

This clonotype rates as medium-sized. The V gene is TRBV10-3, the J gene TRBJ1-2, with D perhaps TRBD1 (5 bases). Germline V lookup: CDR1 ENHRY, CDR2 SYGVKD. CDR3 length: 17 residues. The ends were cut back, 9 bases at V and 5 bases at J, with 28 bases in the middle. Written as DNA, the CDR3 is TGTGCCATAACTCCATGGCCCGGGGACTCGGAAGGGTATGGCTACACCTTC. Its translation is CAITPWPGDSEGYGYTF.